A single sample is the source of the 22 T cell receptor beta chains below, sequenced in a study of shared clonotypes between healthy human individuals (dated by TCRdb to 2020 to 2021). The library was produced with the immunoSEQ multiplex PCR assay. The source is immuneACCESS, and TCRdb retained only in-frame sequences with V and J called. Part of the clones is not carried over; for the studies checked, unresolved V genes explain less than half of this, and the remainder is unexplained. For this sample the table gives about 550,000 clones, of which around 95% were detected only once. The top ten clonotypes cover around 0.097% of the sample. CD8 naive samples were CD45RO-negative cells positively selected for CCR7, giving a CD45RA+CCR7+ population that excluded TemRA cells. The specimen was naive CD8+ T cells sorted from blood. The cell subset or site label here, explained by the study, means: CD45RA+CCR7+. Source of these receptors: a woman aged 25 to 39 in good health.

The chain links TRBV19 to TRBJ1-3; a possible D gene is TRBD1 (6 bases). Per the germline V gene, CDR1 is LNHDA and CDR2 is SQIVND (reference sequence). V gave up 4 bases and J gave up 8 bases, with 18 bases separating them. This CDR3 contains 15 residues. CDR3 coding DNA: TGTGCCAGTAGTACCGAAGCAGGACAGTCACACACCATATATTTT. This gives the protein CASSTEAGQSHTIYF.

The chain combines TRBV11-2 with TRBJ1-1; D is uncertain. The CDR3 contains 15 residues. From germline, CDR1 is SGHAT and CDR2 FQNNGV. The V end was cut by 5 bases, the J end by 0 bases, with 13 bases between. In DNA, the CDR3 is TGTGCCAGCAGCCCTTGGACGGGAATGAACACTGAAGCTTTCTTT. Amino acids: CASSPWTGMNTEAFF.

The chain couples TRBV21-1 to TRBJ2-1; TRBD2, as called in the table, went unchecked against the DNA. TRBV21-1 is termed a pseudogene. The CDR3 loop spans 16 amino acids. This CDR3 is CASSKADSGWGNEQFF. The CDR3 DNA reads TGTGCCAGCAGCAAAGCGGATAGCGGGTGGGGGAATGAGCAGTTCTTC.

This rearrangement joins TRBV7-6 to TRBJ2-1; TRBD1 is a possible D gene (6 bases). Between the trimmed V and J ends, which lost 7 bases and 6 bases, there was a span of 22 bases. CDR3 length equals 16 residues. In germline, CDR1 is SGHVS, CDR2 FNYEAQ. CDR3: CASTKIGTKVFNEQFF. CDR3 sequence (DNA): TGTGCCAGCACCAAAATCGGGACAAAGGTCTTCAATGAGCAGTTCTTC.

This sequence joins TRBV2 and TRBJ1-4; a weak D match, TRBD1 (6 bases). The germline V gene encodes CDR1 SNHLY and CDR2 FYNNEI. Trimming took 8 bases from V and 2 from J, leaving 15 bases between them. This CDR3 is 15 amino acids long. CDR3 nucleotide sequence: TGTGCCAGCCAATCAACCGGACAGACTAATGAAAAACTGTTTTTT. Translation gives CASQSTGQTNEKLFF.

This chain connects TRBV5-1 to TRBJ2-7; perhaps TRBD1 as D (6 bases). The V and J ends lost 1 base and 5 bases respectively, with 13 bases between them. CDR1 and CDR2 (germline): SGHRS, YFSETQ. The CDR3 spans 14 residues. In DNA form, the CDR3 reads TGCGCCAGCAGCTTGTATCAGGGGTCCCACGAGCAGTACTTC. Its protein is CASSLYQGSHEQYF.

This chain joins TRBV4-1 and TRBJ2-1, with TRBD1 identical over 7 bases. V shed 3 bases and J 5 bases; nucleotides not matched to a gene: 7. This CDR3 is built from 15 residues. Germline-derived CDR1 and CDR2 are MGHRA and YSYEKL. DNA of the CDR3: TGCGCCAGCAGCCAGGCCACAGGGGTGGACAATGAGCAGTTCTTC. Translated, it gives CASSQATGVDNEQFF.

The V and J genes are TRBV29-1 and TRBJ1-3; TRBD1 is a possible D gene (6 bases). This CDR3 is built from 15 residues. Trimming left V 3 bases short and J 1 base short, with 13 bases between. The V gene's germline CDR1 is SQVTM and CDR2 ANQGSEA. The DNA for the CDR3 is TGCAGCGTTGACGCAGGGGCGCCATCTGGAAACACCATATATTTT. Protein product: CSVDAGAPSGNTIYF.

The V call is TRBV18, the J call TRBJ2-7; tentatively, D is TRBD2 (6 bases). The CDR3 covers 16 residues. Trimming pared 1 base from V and 0 bases from J, leaving 13 bases between. Per the germline V gene, CDR1 is KGHSH and CDR2 is LQKENI. CDR3 DNA sequence: TGTGCCAGCTCACCACGGGACTCCCGAAGCTCCTACGAGCAGTACTTC. It is translated as CASSPRDSRSSYEQYF. The variable domain in full, completed from reference TRBV18 and TRBJ2-7, reads NAGVMQNPRHLVRRRGQEARLRCSPMKGHSHVYWYRQLPEEGLKFMVYLQKENIIDESGMPKERFSAEFPKEGPSILRIQQVVRGDSAAYFCASSPRDSRSSYEQYFGPGTRLTVT.

Of note for this clone: Other DNA sequences of this sample code for an identical CDR3. The chain has TRBV2 and TRBJ1-5; TRBD1 matches 7 bases. With V trimmed by 6 bases and J by 4 bases, 0 bases remained unmatched. Germline CDR1 is SNHLY and CDR2 is FYNNEI. The CDR3 loop spans 12 amino acids. This CDR3 is CASRQGNQPQHF. The CDR3, as DNA: TGTGCCAGCAGACAGGGGAATCAGCCCCAGCATTTT.

For the CDR3, the DNA is TGTGCCAGTAGTATAGATGAGGAGCATTACGAGCAGTACTTC. Translated, it gives CASSIDEEHYEQYF. The chain has TRBV19 and TRBJ2-7; D unresolved. The germline V gene encodes CDR1 LNHDA and CDR2 SQIVND (reference sequence). The ends were cut back, 0 bases at V and 4 bases at J, with 10 bases in the middle. The CDR3 is made up of 14 amino acids.

This sequence joins TRBV28 and TRBJ2-7; D remains unclear. The CDR3 has 14 residues. Trimming took 3 bases from V and 4 from J, leaving 13 bases between them. Germline lookup yields CDR1 MDHEN and CDR2 SYDVKM. This CDR3 is CASSFALLTYEQYF. Written as DNA, the CDR3 is TGTGCCAGCAGTTTCGCCCTACTGACTTACGAGCAGTACTTC.

This chain connects TRBV9 to TRBJ2-2, with 7 bases fitting TRBD1. CDR1 and CDR2 (germline): SGDLS, YYNGEE. The CDR3 extends over 16 amino acids. Trimming at V came to 4 bases and at J to 0 bases, leaving 6 bases not matched to a gene. The CDR3 nucleotides are TGTGCCAGCAGCCTACGTGACAGGGCGAACACCGGGGAGCTGTTTTTT. This codes for CASSLRDRANTGELFF.

The chain combines TRBV7-6 with TRBJ1-4; a weak D match, TRBD1 (6 bases). The V end was cut by 2 bases, the J end by 3 bases, with 16 bases between. Germline V gives CDR1 SGHVS, CDR2 FNYEAQ. This CDR3 has 17 residues. Here the CDR3 DNA reads TGTGCCAGCAGCTTAAACGGAGGACAGCCACCTAATGAAAAACTGTTTTTT. Its translation is CASSLNGGQPPNEKLFF.

The V call is TRBV7-6, the J call TRBJ2-3; D not resolved. V was trimmed by 5 bases and J by 2 bases, leaving 11 bases between them. Germline V gene data show CDR1 as SGHVS and CDR2 as FNYEAQ. This CDR3 has 14 residues. CDR3 coding DNA: TGTGCCAGCAGCCGGGCTGGGAACACAGATACGCAGTATTTT. Residues: CASSRAGNTDTQYF. Full variable domain (rest looked up from reference TRBV7-6 and TRBJ2-3): GAGVSQSPRYKVTKRGQDVALRCDPISGHVSLYWYRQALGQGPEFLTYFNYEAQQDKSGLPNDRFSAERPEGSISTLTIQRTEQRDSAMYRCASSRAGNTDTQYFGPGTRLTVL.

The gene calls are TRBV29-1 and TRBJ2-5; 9 bases map to TRBD2. V lost 3 bases, J lost 2 bases, and 13 bases stayed unmatched. This CDR3 region has 17 residues. The germline V gene encodes CDR1 SQVTM and CDR2 ANQGSEA. The DNA for the CDR3 is TGCAGCGTTGAGGGCGGGCTAGCGGGAAGAAAGCAAGAGACCCAGTACTTC. Protein: CSVEGGLAGRKQETQYF.

The CDR3 DNA is TGTGCCAGCAGCCAGGCCGCCGGGGAGCTGTTTTTT. The encoded protein is CASSQAAGELFF. This chain links TRBV28 with TRBJ2-2; no clear D. Germline CDR1 is MDHEN and CDR2 is SYDVKM. With 6 bases removed from V and 6 bases from J, the gap between germline ends came to 8 bases. CDR3 size: 12 residues.

V is TRBV4-1 and J is TRBJ2-7; tentative D call: TRBD2 (6 bases). The V end was cut by 0 bases, the J end by 1 base, with 7 bases between. Per germline, CDR1 MGHRA and CDR2 YSYEKL. The CDR3 has 14 residues. The CDR3 protein is CASSQDGLSYEQYF. CDR3 coding DNA: TGCGCCAGCAGCCAAGATGGACTATCCTACGAGCAGTACTTC.

V and J are TRBV5-1 and TRBJ2-5; D uncertain. There are 13 residues in the CDR3. With 7 bases removed from V and 5 bases from J, the gap between germline ends came to 15 bases. Per the germline V gene, CDR1 is SGHRS and CDR2 is YFSETQ. The CDR3 spells CASAPASFETQYF. The CDR3 DNA reads TGCGCCAGCGCCCCAGCGAGCTTTGAGACCCAGTACTTC. The full variable domain, rest sourced from reference TRBV5-1 and TRBJ2-5, is KAGVTQTPRYLIKTRGQQVTLSCSPISGHRSVSWYQQTPGQGLQFLFEYFSETQRNKGNFPGRFSGRQFSNSRSEMNVSTLELGDSALYLCASAPASFETQYFGPGTRLLVL.

The chain joins TRBV11-2 to TRBJ1-3; possibly TRBD1 for D (5 bases). The CDR3 sequence is 13 residues long. Germline CDR1 is SGHAT and CDR2 is FQNNGV. Trimming cost V 4 bases and J 8 bases, with 12 bases left between them. CDR3 DNA: TGTGCCAGCAGCTACTCGGGGGTGGACACCATATATTTT. This translates into CASSYSGVDTIYF.

Here the CDR3 reads CASSGRGGGELFF. CDR3 coding DNA: TGCGCCAGCAGCGGAAGGGGGGGAGGGGAGCTGTTTTTT. This chain uses TRBV4-1 with TRBJ2-2; the D gene is possibly TRBD2 (7 bases). The germline CDR1 and CDR2 sequences are MGHRA and YSYEKL. Deletions cut 5 bases from V and 8 bases from J, with 12 bases between. This CDR3 spans 13 amino acids.

This chain uses TRBV27 with TRBJ2-7, with 10 bases fitting TRBD1. This CDR3 has 14 residues. V lost 7 bases to trimming and J lost 2 bases; unmatched junction nucleotides: 5. CDR1 and CDR2 (germline): MNHEY, SMNVEV (reference sequence). DNA for the CDR3: TGTGCCAGCAAAATGGGACAGGGGACCTACGAGCAGTACTTC. Residues: CASKMGQGTYEQYF.